Listed below are T cell receptor beta chains from one sample, sequenced in a study of blood T cells in healthy people across ages. TCRdb independently ran MiXCR on the 5' RACE reads; one entry per CDR3 protein. Altogether roughly 680,000 distinct CDR3 sequences are present, 20% to 25% being singletons, with the ten largest covering 3% to 4%. The sequencing input was blood. All receptors come from a man aged 65 to 79 in good health. CDR3s include the opening cysteine and the closing phenylalanine or tryptophan. Each record gives: CDR3 length, V gene, clone size, D gene, J gene, CDR3 DNA, CDR3 protein. The D gene is left open where the match is weak. Clone sizes are given selectively: once, few, many, or a class where the clone is expanded.

len: 18; v_gene: TRBV28; abundance: once; d_gene: TRBD2; j_gene: TRBJ2-7; CDR3nt: TGTGCCAGCAATTCTTTGGGCGGGACTAGCGGGAGTTCCTACGAGCAGTACTTC; CDR3aa: CASNSLGGTSGSSYEQYF
len: 17; v_gene: TRBV2; abundance: few; d_gene: -; j_gene: TRBJ1-2; CDR3nt: TGTGCCAGCAGTGAAGTGTTGCGAAGGGGCGCCGGCTATGGCTACACCTTC; CDR3aa: CASSEVLRRGAGYGYTF
len: 17; v_gene: TRBV7-6; abundance: few; d_gene: TRBD2; j_gene: TRBJ2-5; CDR3nt: TGTGCCAGCAGCTTAGCGGTAGCGGGAGAGCGGCAAGAGACCCAGTACTTC; CDR3aa: CASSLAVAGERQETQYF
len: 13; v_gene: TRBV29-1; abundance: -; d_gene: TRBD1; j_gene: TRBJ2-2; CDR3nt: TGCAGCGCGGGACAGGGGGACACCGGGGAGCTGTTTTTT; CDR3aa: CSAGQGDTGELFF
len: 14; v_gene: TRBV13; abundance: many; d_gene: -; j_gene: TRBJ1-2; CDR3nt: TGTGCCAGCAGCTCCCGGACAGTGTTCTATGGCTACACCTTC; CDR3aa: CASSSRTVFYGYTF
len: 14; v_gene: TRBV30; abundance: -; d_gene: TRBD2; j_gene: TRBJ2-1; CDR3nt: TGTGCCTGGACTGGACTAGCGGGAGAAGGGGAGCAGTTCTTC; CDR3aa: CAWTGLAGEGEQFF
len: 17; v_gene: TRBV2; abundance: few; d_gene: TRBD2; j_gene: TRBJ2-1; CDR3nt: TGTGCCACCTCTTTGGGGACTAGCGGGTTCTTCTACAATGAGCAGTTCTTC; CDR3aa: CATSLGTSGFFYNEQFF
len: 17; v_gene: TRBV20-1; abundance: -; d_gene: TRBD2; j_gene: TRBJ2-3; CDR3nt: TGCAGTGGACGTGCGAAGACTAGCGGGAGTGAGGCAGATACGCAGTATTTT; CDR3aa: CSGRAKTSGSEADTQYF
len: 13; v_gene: TRBV20-1; abundance: -; d_gene: TRBD1; j_gene: TRBJ1-4; CDR3nt: TGCAGTGCTATGACAGGGTTAGCGGAAAAACTGTTTTTT; CDR3aa: CSAMTGLAEKLFF
len: 14; v_gene: TRBV20-1; abundance: -; d_gene: TRBD2; j_gene: TRBJ2-1; CDR3nt: TGCAGTGCCGGGGGGACTAGGATCCCCAATGAGCAGTTCTTC; CDR3aa: CSAGGTRIPNEQFF
len: 14; v_gene: TRBV20-1; abundance: many; d_gene: -; j_gene: TRBJ2-7; CDR3nt: TGCAGTGCTAAGTCTCTACGTTCTGAGTACGAGCAGTACTTC; CDR3aa: CSAKSLRSEYEQYF
len: 16; v_gene: TRBV25-1; abundance: few; d_gene: TRBD1; j_gene: TRBJ2-1; CDR3nt: TGTGCCAGCAGTGAATTAAGTCCCGGGACAGGGGCTGAGCAGTTCTTC; CDR3aa: CASSELSPGTGAEQFF
len: 14; v_gene: TRBV27; abundance: once; d_gene: -; j_gene: TRBJ1-3; CDR3nt: TGTGCCAGCAGTCCGACACTTTCTGGAAACACCATATATTTT; CDR3aa: CASSPTLSGNTIYF
len: 15; v_gene: TRBV20-1; abundance: -; d_gene: TRBD2; j_gene: TRBJ2-1; CDR3nt: TGCAGTGCTCCCAAAGCGGGATACTCCTACAATGAGCAGTTCTTC; CDR3aa: CSAPKAGYSYNEQFF
len: 14; v_gene: TRBV25-1; abundance: -; d_gene: -; j_gene: TRBJ1-1; CDR3nt: TGTGCCAGCAGTGTTACGGGGCCTGACACTGAAGCTTTCTTT; CDR3aa: CASSVTGPDTEAFF
len: 11; v_gene: TRBV12-3/TRBV12-4; abundance: -; d_gene: -; j_gene: TRBJ1-2; CDR3nt: TGTGCCAGCAGTTCCTCTCGTGGCTACACCTTC; CDR3aa: CASSSSRGYTF
len: 16; v_gene: TRBV28; abundance: few; d_gene: -; j_gene: TRBJ1-2; CDR3nt: TGTGCCGGCAGTTCCGGGACGGCCCCCACACACTATGGCTACACCTTC; CDR3aa: CAGSSGTAPTHYGYTF
len: 15; v_gene: TRBV3-1; abundance: -; d_gene: TRBD2; j_gene: TRBJ2-3; CDR3nt: TGTGCCAGCAGCCAAGATAAGCGGGAGACAGATACGCAGTATTTT; CDR3aa: CASSQDKRETDTQYF
len: 14; v_gene: TRBV7-8; abundance: -; d_gene: -; j_gene: TRBJ2-2; CDR3nt: TGTGCCAGCAGCTCGGGATCGAACACCGGGGAGCTGTTTTTT; CDR3aa: CASSSGSNTGELFF
len: 15; v_gene: TRBV7-9; abundance: -; d_gene: TRBD2; j_gene: TRBJ2-5; CDR3nt: TGTGCCAGCATGAGGGCGGGAGGTGGTGGAGAGACCCAGTACTTC; CDR3aa: CASMRAGGGGETQYF
len: 13; v_gene: TRBV10-3; abundance: -; d_gene: TRBD1; j_gene: TRBJ1-1; CDR3nt: TGTGCCATCAGCTCCGGACAGGACACTGAAGCTTTCTTT; CDR3aa: CAISSGQDTEAFF
len: 13; v_gene: TRBV6-6; abundance: -; d_gene: TRBD2; j_gene: TRBJ2-1; CDR3nt: TGTGCCAGCAGTTTTGGGACTAGCCCTGAGCAGTTCTTC; CDR3aa: CASSFGTSPEQFF
len: 15; v_gene: TRBV6-1; abundance: few; d_gene: TRBD2; j_gene: TRBJ2-1; CDR3nt: TGTGCCAGCAGTGAGAACGCGGGAGTCTACAATGAGCAGTTCTTC; CDR3aa: CASSENAGVYNEQFF
len: 13; v_gene: TRBV4-1; abundance: many; d_gene: -; j_gene: TRBJ2-3; CDR3nt: TGCGCCAGCAGCCAAGACGGCAGAGATACGCAGTATTTT; CDR3aa: CASSQDGRDTQYF
len: 16; v_gene: TRBV20-1; abundance: few; d_gene: -; j_gene: TRBJ2-1; CDR3nt: TGCAGTGCTAGAGATAGTCGGGACCTACACTACAATGAGCAGTTCTTC; CDR3aa: CSARDSRDLHYNEQFF
len: 15; v_gene: TRBV20-1; abundance: few; d_gene: TRBD2; j_gene: TRBJ2-3; CDR3nt: TGCAGTGCTAGAGATGCACTAGCGGGAGGCGATACGCAGTATTTT; CDR3aa: CSARDALAGGDTQYF
len: 17; v_gene: TRBV20-1; abundance: -; d_gene: TRBD2; j_gene: TRBJ2-7; CDR3nt: TGCAGTGCGGCTGGACTAGCGGGAGGGCCCCTCCCCTACGAGCAGTACTTC; CDR3aa: CSAAGLAGGPLPYEQYF
len: 16; v_gene: TRBV5-1; abundance: few; d_gene: -; j_gene: TRBJ2-1; CDR3nt: TGCGCCAGCAGGTCCTCCGGGGCTTCTTCTTGGAATGAGCAGTTCTTC; CDR3aa: CASRSSGASSWNEQFF
len: 14; v_gene: TRBV20-1; abundance: few; d_gene: -; j_gene: TRBJ2-7; CDR3nt: TGCAGTGTTAGTCCAAGACAGCAGTCCTACGAGCAGTACTTC; CDR3aa: CSVSPRQQSYEQYF
len: 16; v_gene: TRBV4-3; abundance: few; d_gene: -; j_gene: TRBJ1-3; CDR3nt: TGCGCCAGCAGCCAAGATGGCGGGGGCCCCGGAAACACCACATATTTT; CDR3aa: CASSQDGGGPGNTTYF
len: 15; v_gene: TRBV18; abundance: few; d_gene: -; j_gene: TRBJ1-4; CDR3nt: TGTGCCAGCTCATCGGACAAATCAACTAATGAAAAACTGTTTTTT; CDR3aa: CASSSDKSTNEKLFF
len: 16; v_gene: TRBV24-1; abundance: -; d_gene: TRBD2; j_gene: TRBJ2-3; CDR3nt: TGTGCCACCAGTGACGCTAGCGGGAGGAGCACAGATACGCAGTATTTT; CDR3aa: CATSDASGRSTDTQYF
len: 16; v_gene: TRBV5-1; abundance: few; d_gene: -; j_gene: TRBJ2-7; CDR3nt: TGCGCCAGCAGCTTGGCCCCGGCGGGGAGCTCCTACGAGCAGTACTTC; CDR3aa: CASSLAPAGSSYEQYF
len: 17; v_gene: TRBV5-5; abundance: -; d_gene: -; j_gene: TRBJ2-1; CDR3nt: TGTGCCAGCAGCCCGAATGGGGGTTACCGCTCCTACAATGAGCAGTTCTTC; CDR3aa: CASSPNGGYRSYNEQFF
len: 13; v_gene: TRBV27; abundance: many; d_gene: -; j_gene: TRBJ2-1; CDR3nt: TGTGCCAGCAGTCTAGGACCTCTCAATGAGCAGTTCTTC; CDR3aa: CASSLGPLNEQFF
len: 15; v_gene: TRBV4-3; abundance: -; d_gene: TRBD2; j_gene: TRBJ2-1; CDR3nt: TGCGCCAGCGCACCGGGACTAGCATTCTACAATGAGCAGTTCTTC; CDR3aa: CASAPGLAFYNEQFF
len: 14; v_gene: TRBV5-1; abundance: many; d_gene: TRBD1; j_gene: TRBJ1-4; CDR3nt: TGCGCCAGCAGCCTGGGACAGATTAATGAAAAACTGTTTTTT; CDR3aa: CASSLGQINEKLFF
len: 15; v_gene: TRBV5-1; abundance: few; d_gene: -; j_gene: TRBJ2-1; CDR3nt: TGCGCCAGCAGCTTGGCCGTAGTAACCTACAATGAGCAGTTCTTC; CDR3aa: CASSLAVVTYNEQFF
len: 16; v_gene: TRBV28; abundance: few; d_gene: TRBD1; j_gene: TRBJ2-1; CDR3nt: TGTGCCAGCAGTTCCCCAGGACAGGGGGCAGGCAATGAGCAGTTCTTC; CDR3aa: CASSSPGQGAGNEQFF
len: 15; v_gene: TRBV9; abundance: -; d_gene: TRBD2; j_gene: TRBJ2-5; CDR3nt: TGTGCCAGCAGCGGAGTAGCGGGAGGAAAAGAGACCCAGTACTTC; CDR3aa: CASSGVAGGKETQYF
len: 13; v_gene: TRBV3-1; abundance: few; d_gene: -; j_gene: TRBJ2-5; CDR3nt: TGTGCCAGCAGCCCAACTAGGAAAGAGACCCAGTACTTC; CDR3aa: CASSPTRKETQYF
len: 13; v_gene: TRBV3-1; abundance: few; d_gene: -; j_gene: TRBJ1-1; CDR3nt: TGTGCCAGCAGCCCCTCCGTCGCCACTGAAGCTTTCTTT; CDR3aa: CASSPSVATEAFF
len: 19; v_gene: TRBV20-1; abundance: few; d_gene: TRBD2; j_gene: TRBJ2-3; CDR3nt: TGCAGTGCTAGAGGTTTCACTAGCGGGAGGAACCCTAGCACAGATACGCAGTATTTT; CDR3aa: CSARGFTSGRNPSTDTQYF
len: 13; v_gene: TRBV12-3/TRBV12-4; abundance: -; d_gene: TRBD2; j_gene: TRBJ2-1; CDR3nt: TGTGCCAGCAGTGAGACTAGCGTATACGAGCAGTTCTTC; CDR3aa: CASSETSVYEQFF
len: 16; v_gene: TRBV5-1; abundance: few; d_gene: -; j_gene: TRBJ2-5; CDR3nt: TGCGCCAGCAGCCTCGGACAGACTTCTTACCAAGAGACCCAGTACTTC; CDR3aa: CASSLGQTSYQETQYF
len: 14; v_gene: TRBV5-1; abundance: once; d_gene: TRBD1; j_gene: TRBJ2-4; CDR3nt: TGCGCCAGCAAGACCGGGACAGGGGTGAACATTCAGTACTTC; CDR3aa: CASKTGTGVNIQYF
len: 16; v_gene: TRBV3-1; abundance: -; d_gene: TRBD2; j_gene: TRBJ2-1; CDR3nt: TGTGCCAGCAGCCTCCAAGGACTAGCCCCCTACAATGAGCAGTTCTTC; CDR3aa: CASSLQGLAPYNEQFF
len: 13; v_gene: TRBV4-3; abundance: -; d_gene: -; j_gene: TRBJ2-7; CDR3nt: TGCGCCAGCAGCCAAGAATTACGAAGCGAGCAGTACTTC; CDR3aa: CASSQELRSEQYF
len: 19; v_gene: TRBV3-1; abundance: -; d_gene: -; j_gene: TRBJ2-2; CDR3nt: TGTGCCAGCAGCCACGATCGGCTAGCGAACAGCCTTAACACCGGGGAGCTGTTTTTT; CDR3aa: CASSHDRLANSLNTGELFF
len: 13; v_gene: TRBV6-5; abundance: -; d_gene: -; j_gene: TRBJ1-1; CDR3nt: TGTGCCAGCACACGGGGGATGAACACTGAAGCTTTCTTT; CDR3aa: CASTRGMNTEAFF
len: 15; v_gene: TRBV2; abundance: few; d_gene: TRBD2; j_gene: TRBJ2-7; CDR3nt: TGTGCCAGCAGTGAGGGACTAACAGTGAAATACGAGCAGTGCTTC; CDR3aa: CASSEGLTVKYEQCF
len: 16; v_gene: TRBV9; abundance: many; d_gene: TRBD2; j_gene: TRBJ2-1; CDR3nt: TGTGCCAGCAGCGTAGGACTAGCGGGAAATGACAATGAGCAGTTCTTC; CDR3aa: CASSVGLAGNDNEQFF
len: 17; v_gene: TRBV7-9; abundance: -; d_gene: TRBD2; j_gene: TRBJ2-1; CDR3nt: TGTGCCAGCAGCTCCCGTGGGCTAGCGGGGTTCTACAATGAGCAGTTCTTC; CDR3aa: CASSSRGLAGFYNEQFF
len: 12; v_gene: TRBV6-5; abundance: many; d_gene: -; j_gene: TRBJ2-7; CDR3nt: TGTGCCAGCAGTACAGGGTTCTACGAGCAGTACTTC; CDR3aa: CASSTGFYEQYF